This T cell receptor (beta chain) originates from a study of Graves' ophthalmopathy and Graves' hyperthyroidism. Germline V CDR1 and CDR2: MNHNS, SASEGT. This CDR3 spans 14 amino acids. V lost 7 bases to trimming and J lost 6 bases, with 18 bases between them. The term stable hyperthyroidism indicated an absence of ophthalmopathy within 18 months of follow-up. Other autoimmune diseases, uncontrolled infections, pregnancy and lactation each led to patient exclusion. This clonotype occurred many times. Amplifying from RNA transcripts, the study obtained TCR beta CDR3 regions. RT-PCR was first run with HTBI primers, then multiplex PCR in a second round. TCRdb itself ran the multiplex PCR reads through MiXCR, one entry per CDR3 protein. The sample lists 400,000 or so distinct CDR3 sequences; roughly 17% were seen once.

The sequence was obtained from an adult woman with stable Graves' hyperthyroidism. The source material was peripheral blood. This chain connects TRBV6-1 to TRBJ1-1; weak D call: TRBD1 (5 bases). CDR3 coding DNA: TGTGCCAGCACCCCCCGCGGGGGGTCGGCTGAAGCTTTCTTT. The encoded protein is CASTPRGGSAEAFF.